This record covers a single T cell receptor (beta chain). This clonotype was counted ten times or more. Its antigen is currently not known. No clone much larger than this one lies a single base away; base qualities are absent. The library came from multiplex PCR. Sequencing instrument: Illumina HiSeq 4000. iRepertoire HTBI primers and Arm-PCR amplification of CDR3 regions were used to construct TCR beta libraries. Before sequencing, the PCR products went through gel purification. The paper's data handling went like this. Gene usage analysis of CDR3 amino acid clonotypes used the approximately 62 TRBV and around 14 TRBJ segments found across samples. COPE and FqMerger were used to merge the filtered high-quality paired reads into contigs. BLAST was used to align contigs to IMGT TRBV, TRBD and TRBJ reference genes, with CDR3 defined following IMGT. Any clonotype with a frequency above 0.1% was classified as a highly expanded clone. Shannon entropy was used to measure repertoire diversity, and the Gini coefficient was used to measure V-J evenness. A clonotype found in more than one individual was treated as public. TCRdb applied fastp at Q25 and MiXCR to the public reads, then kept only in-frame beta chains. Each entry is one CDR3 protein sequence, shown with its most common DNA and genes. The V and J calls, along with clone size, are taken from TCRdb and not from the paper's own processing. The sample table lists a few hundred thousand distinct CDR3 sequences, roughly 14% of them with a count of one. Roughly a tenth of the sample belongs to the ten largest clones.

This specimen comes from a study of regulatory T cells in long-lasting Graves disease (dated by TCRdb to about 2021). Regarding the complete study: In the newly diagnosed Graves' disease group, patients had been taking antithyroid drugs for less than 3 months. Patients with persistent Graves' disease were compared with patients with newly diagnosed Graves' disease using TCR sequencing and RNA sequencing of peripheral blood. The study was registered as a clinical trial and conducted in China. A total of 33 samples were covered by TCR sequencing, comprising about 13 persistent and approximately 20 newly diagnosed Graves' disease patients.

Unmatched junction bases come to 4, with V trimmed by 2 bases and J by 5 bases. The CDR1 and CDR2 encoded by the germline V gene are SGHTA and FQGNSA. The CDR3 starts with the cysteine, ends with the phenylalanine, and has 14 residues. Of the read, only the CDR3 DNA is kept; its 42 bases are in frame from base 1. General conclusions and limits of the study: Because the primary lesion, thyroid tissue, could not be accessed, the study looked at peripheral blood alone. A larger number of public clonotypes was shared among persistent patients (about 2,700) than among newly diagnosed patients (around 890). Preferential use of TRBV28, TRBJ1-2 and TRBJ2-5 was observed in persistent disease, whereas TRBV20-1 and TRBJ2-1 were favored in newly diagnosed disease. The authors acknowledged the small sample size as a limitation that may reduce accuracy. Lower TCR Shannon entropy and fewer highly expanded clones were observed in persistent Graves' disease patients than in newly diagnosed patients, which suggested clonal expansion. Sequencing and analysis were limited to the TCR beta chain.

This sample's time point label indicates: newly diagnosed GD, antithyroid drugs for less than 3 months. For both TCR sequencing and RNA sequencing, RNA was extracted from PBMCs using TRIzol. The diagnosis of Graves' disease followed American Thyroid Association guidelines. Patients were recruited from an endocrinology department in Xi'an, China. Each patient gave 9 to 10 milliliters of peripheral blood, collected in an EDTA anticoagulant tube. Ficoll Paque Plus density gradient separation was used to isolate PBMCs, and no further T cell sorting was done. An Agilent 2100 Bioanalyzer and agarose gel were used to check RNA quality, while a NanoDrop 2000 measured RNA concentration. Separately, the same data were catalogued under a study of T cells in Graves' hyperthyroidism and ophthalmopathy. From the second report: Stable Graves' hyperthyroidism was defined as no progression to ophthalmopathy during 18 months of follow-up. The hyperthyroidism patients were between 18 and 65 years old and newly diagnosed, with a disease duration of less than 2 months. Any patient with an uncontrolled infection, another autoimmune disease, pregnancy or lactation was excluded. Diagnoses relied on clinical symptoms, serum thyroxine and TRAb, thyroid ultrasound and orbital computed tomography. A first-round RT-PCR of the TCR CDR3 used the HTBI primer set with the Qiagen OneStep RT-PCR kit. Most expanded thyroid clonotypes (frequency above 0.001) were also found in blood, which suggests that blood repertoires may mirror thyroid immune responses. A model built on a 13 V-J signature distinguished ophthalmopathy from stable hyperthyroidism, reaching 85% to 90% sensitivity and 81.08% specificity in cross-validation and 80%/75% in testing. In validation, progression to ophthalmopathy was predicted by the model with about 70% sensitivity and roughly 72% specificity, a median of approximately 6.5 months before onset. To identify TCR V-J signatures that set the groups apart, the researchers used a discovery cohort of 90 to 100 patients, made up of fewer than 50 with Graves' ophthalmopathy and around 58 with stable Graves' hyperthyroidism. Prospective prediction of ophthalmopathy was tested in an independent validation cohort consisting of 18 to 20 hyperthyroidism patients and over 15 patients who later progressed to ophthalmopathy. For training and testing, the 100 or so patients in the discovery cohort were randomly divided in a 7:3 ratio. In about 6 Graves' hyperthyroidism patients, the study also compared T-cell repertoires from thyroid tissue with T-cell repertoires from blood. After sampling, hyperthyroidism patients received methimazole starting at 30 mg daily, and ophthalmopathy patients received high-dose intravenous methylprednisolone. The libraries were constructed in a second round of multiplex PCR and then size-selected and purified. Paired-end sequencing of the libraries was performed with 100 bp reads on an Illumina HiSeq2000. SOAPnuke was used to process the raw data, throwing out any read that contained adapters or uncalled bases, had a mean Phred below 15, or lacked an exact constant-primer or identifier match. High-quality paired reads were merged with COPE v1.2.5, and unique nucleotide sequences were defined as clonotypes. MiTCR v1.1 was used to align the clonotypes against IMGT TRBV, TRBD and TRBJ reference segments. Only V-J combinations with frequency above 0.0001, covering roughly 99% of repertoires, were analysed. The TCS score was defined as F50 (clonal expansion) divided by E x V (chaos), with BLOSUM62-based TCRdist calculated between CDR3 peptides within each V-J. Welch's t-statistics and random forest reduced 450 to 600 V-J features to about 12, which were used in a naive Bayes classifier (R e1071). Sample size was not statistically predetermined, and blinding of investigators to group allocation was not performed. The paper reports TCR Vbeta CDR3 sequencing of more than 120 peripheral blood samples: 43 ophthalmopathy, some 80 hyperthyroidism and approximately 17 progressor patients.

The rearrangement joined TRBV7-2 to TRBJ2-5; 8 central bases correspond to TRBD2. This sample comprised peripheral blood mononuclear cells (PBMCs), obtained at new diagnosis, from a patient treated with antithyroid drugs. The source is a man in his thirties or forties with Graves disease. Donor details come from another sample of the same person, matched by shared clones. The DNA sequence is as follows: TGTGCCAGCAGCTTACTGGGCGGGAGGGAGACCCAGTACTTC. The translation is CASSLLGGRETQYF.